Each of the 18 T cell receptor beta chains below was sequenced from the same sample in a study of cytomegalovirus exposure and HLA in healthy donors. The study ran its PCR with 60 Vbeta and 13 Jbeta primers. Assay: immunoSEQ multiplex PCR; the TCRdb copy retains only in-frame clones and omits some. There are 120,000 or so clones in the sample; over 9.5% occur only once, and around 4.6% lies in the top ten. The source material was PBMCs. Every receptor here comes from a young woman in good health and CMV-seropositive.

The gene calls are TRBV15 and TRBJ2-5; D gene uncertain. Trimming stripped 0 bases from V and 5 bases from J, with 13 bases between. This CDR3 is 15 amino acids long. Germline lookup yields CDR1 LNHNV and CDR2 YYDKDF (reference sequence). DNA of the CDR3: TGTGCCACCAGCAGAGAGTTTCCTTCGCAGGAGACCCAGTACTTC. Amino acids: CATSREFPSQETQYF.

This clone was seen a handful of times. The genes are TRBV2 and TRBJ2-3; TRBD2 agrees at 10 bases. This CDR3 is 14 amino acids long. The V and J ends lost 8 bases and 2 bases, in that order; junction bases with no gene match: 4. CDR1 SNHLY and CDR2 FYNNEI come from the germline V gene. CDR3 nucleotide sequence: TGTGCCAGCGGTGGACTAGCGGACACAGATACGCAGTATTTT. This encodes CASGGLADTDTQYF.

V and J are TRBV6-1 and TRBJ2-5; possible D gene TRBD2, 6 bases. The V end lost 4 bases, the J end lost 2 bases, and 11 bases lay between the germline ends. The CDR3 extends over 14 amino acids. Germline assignment: CDR1 MNHNS and CDR2 SASEGT. In DNA, the CDR3 is TGTGCCAGCAGTGTCGGACTATTACAAGAGACCCAGTACTTC. Translated: CASSVGLLQETQYF.

This clone appeared a few times. The chain is built from TRBV29-1 and TRBJ1-2; D remains unclear. The CDR3 runs to 15 residues. V dropped 0 bases and J dropped 1 base, with 12 bases sitting between them. Germline V gives CDR1 SQVTM, CDR2 ANQGSEA. Here the CDR3 DNA reads TGCAGCGTTGAAGATATCGTAGGAGGTAACTATGGCTACACCTTC. Amino acids: CSVEDIVGGNYGYTF. Full variable domain (missing parts from reference TRBV29-1 and TRBJ1-2): SAVISQKPSRDICQRGTSLTIQCQVDSQVTMMFWYRQQPGQSLTLIATANQGSEATYESGFVIDKFPISRPNLTFSTLTVSNMSPEDSSIYLCSVEDIVGGNYGYTFGSGTRLTVV.

This rearrangement joins TRBV2 to TRBJ2-7, with 9 bases fitting TRBD1. The CDR3 extends over 15 amino acids. J lost 3 bases, V lost 3 bases, and 6 bases had no gene match. CDR1 is SNHLY and CDR2 is FYNNEI in the germline V gene. In nucleotides, the CDR3 is TGTGCCAGCAGTGATGTCGGGACAGGGAACTACGAGCAGTACTTC. The encoded protein is CASSDVGTGNYEQYF.

For the CDR3, the DNA is TGTGCCACCAGCAAGGGAACTAGCGAGGTTGAGCAGTTCTTC. It yields the protein CATSKGTSEVEQFF. V usage is TRBV15 and J usage is TRBJ2-1, with 7 positions matching TRBD2. V trimming: 4 bases; J trimming: 9 bases; junction bases outside the gene matches: 9. CDR3 length: 14 residues. CDR1 is LNHNV, CDR2 YYDKDF, per germline (reference sequence).

This clone was observed a few times. The chain employs TRBV27 and TRBJ2-1; D may be TRBD1 (6 bases). The germline CDR1 and CDR2 sequences are MNHEY and SMNVEV (reference sequence). The CDR3 extends over 14 amino acids. Trimming left V 6 bases short and J 6 bases short, with 15 bases between. CDR3 sequence: CASSETRQVNEQFF. The DNA for the CDR3 is TGTGCCAGCAGCGAAACCCGACAGGTCAATGAGCAGTTCTTC.

This clone has more than one count but fewer than ten. The gene calls are TRBV9 and TRBJ2-3; the match to TRBD2 covers 12 bases. The J segment lost 3 bases and the V segment lost 3 bases, leaving 8 bases of the junction unmatched. Germline V gene data show CDR1 as SGDLS and CDR2 as YYNGEE. The CDR3 length is 17 residues. CDR3 residues: CASSANLAGGRTDTQYF. The CDR3 nucleotides are TGTGCCAGCAGCGCAAATCTAGCGGGAGGGCGGACAGATACGCAGTATTTT.

This clone was observed a handful of times. The V and J genes are TRBV28 and TRBJ2-3; TRBD2 aligns across 9 bases. Per the germline V gene, CDR1 is MDHEN and CDR2 is SYDVKM. V trimming: 3 bases; J trimming: 1 base; junction bases outside the gene matches: 5. This CDR3 region has 16 residues. CDR3 region: CASSFGSGGRTDTQYF. CDR3 bases: TGTGCCAGCAGTTTTGGTAGCGGGGGACGCACAGATACGCAGTATTTT.

V usage is TRBV5-4 and J usage is TRBJ1-2; D remains unclear. The CDR3 covers 16 residues. V was cut by 7 bases and J by 0 bases, with 19 bases left in between. Germline loops: CDR1 SGHNT, CDR2 YYREEE (reference sequence). The CDR3 here is CASSRGEDGANYGYTF. CDR3 in DNA: TGTGCCAGCTCCCGAGGTGAAGACGGGGCTAACTATGGCTACACCTTC.

This clone was observed a handful of times. This sequence joins TRBV30 and TRBJ1-1, with D perhaps TRBD1 (5 bases). The V and J ends lost 7 bases and 11 bases respectively, with 14 bases between them. CDR3 length: 10 amino acids. The germline V gene encodes CDR1 GTSNPN and CDR2 SVGIG (reference sequence). CDR3 in amino acids: CAYFTGDAFF. The CDR3 coding sequence is TGTGCCTACTTTACAGGAGACGCTTTCTTT.

J is TRBJ2-4 and V is TRBV5-1, with 8 bases identical to TRBD1. CDR3 length: 14 residues. V trimming: 6 bases; J trimming: 7 bases; junction bases outside the gene matches: 9. Germline CDR1 reads SGHRS; CDR2 reads YFSETQ. DNA of the CDR3: TGCGCCAGCACCCGAGACAGGGGAAGGAACATTCAGTACTTC. It translates to CASTRDRGRNIQYF.

J is TRBJ2-7 and V is TRBV14; TRBD2 might be the D (6 bases). V lost 1 base and J 4 bases, leaving 14 bases between the germline ends. Germline assignment: CDR1 SGHDN and CDR2 FVKESK. This CDR3 spans 15 amino acids. CDR3 coding DNA: TGTGCCAGCAGCCAAGGGTGGGGGGAGGCGTACGAGCAGTACTTC. This encodes CASSQGWGEAYEQYF. Combining the CDR3 with reference TRBV14 and TRBJ2-7 gives the whole variable domain EAGVTQFPSHSVIEKGQTVTLRCDPISGHDNLYWYRRVMGKEIKFLLHFVKESKQDESGMPNNRFLAERTGGTYSTLKVQPAELEDSGVYFCASSQGWGEAYEQYFGPGTRLTVT.

The sample holds a few counts of this clone. This rearrangement joins TRBV6-5 to TRBJ1-2; D is unresolved. Germline loops: CDR1 MNHEY, CDR2 SVGAGI. The germline V and J ends were trimmed by 6 bases and 6 bases, with 11 bases remaining between them. There are 12 residues in the CDR3. The CDR3 loop reads CASRTEANGYTF. The CDR3 coding sequence is TGTGCCAGCAGAACAGAAGCTAATGGCTACACCTTC.

This clone was detected a few times. The chain links TRBV19 to TRBJ1-1, with D possibly TRBD1 on 6 matching bases. V lost 8 bases and J lost 6, with 13 bases in between. Germline V gene lookup returns CDR1 LNHDA and CDR2 SQIVND (reference sequence). CDR3 length equals 12 residues. Here the CDR3 reads CASETGNSEAFF. In nucleotides, the CDR3 is TGTGCCAGTGAAACAGGGAATTCTGAAGCTTTCTTT. Full variable domain (outside the CDR3, taken from reference TRBV19 and TRBJ1-1): DGGITQSPKYLFRKEGQNVTLSCEQNLNHDAMYWYRQDPGQGLRLIYYSQIVNDFQKGDIAEGYSVSREKKESFPLTVTSAQKNPTAFYLCASETGNSEAFFGQGTRLTVV.

The chain couples TRBV2 to TRBJ1-5; D may be TRBD1 (5 bases). The length of the CDR3 is 14 residues. The germline CDR1 and CDR2 sequences are SNHLY and FYNNEI. The V and J ends lost 4 bases and 2 bases respectively, with 9 bases between them. CDR3 sequence: CASSGGEGNQPQHF. Written as DNA, the CDR3 is TGTGCCAGCAGTGGAGGGGAGGGCAATCAGCCCCAGCATTTT.

The chain joins TRBV30 to TRBJ1-5; no reliable D call. V lost 1 base and J lost 4, with 14 bases in between. CDR3 length: 15 residues. Germline CDR1 reads GTSNPN; CDR2 reads SVGIG (reference sequence). DNA for the CDR3: TGTGCCTGGAGTGCCCTAGGCGGGAATAATCAGCCCCAGCATTTT. Translating it yields CAWSALGGNNQPQHF.

This clone was counted a few times. This chain links TRBV30 with TRBJ1-1; the D is unclear. Germline values: CDR1 GTSNPN, CDR2 SVGIG (reference sequence). Trimming cost V 5 bases and J 0 bases, with 4 bases left between them. The CDR3 is made up of 11 amino acids. DNA of the CDR3: TGTGCCTGGCCAATGAACACTGAAGCTTTCTTT. Protein sequence: CAWPMNTEAFF.